One sample yielded the 12 T cell receptor beta chains listed below, sequenced in a study of cytomegalovirus exposure and HLA in healthy donors. The method was immunoSEQ multiplex PCR; TCRdb's version includes in-frame clones alone and lacks a portion of them. The sample includes 260,000 or so clones, about 90% of them seen just once. The sequenced material came from PBMCs. The receptors stem from a woman aged 25 to 39 in good health and CMV-seronegative.

J is TRBJ2-7 and V is TRBV7-2; TRBD2 is a possible D gene (6 bases). CDR3 length equals 13 residues. From germline, CDR1 is SGHTA and CDR2 FQGNSA. Trimming shortened V by 1 base and J by 7 bases, and 11 bases separated the two germline ends. The CDR3 reads CASSLDRGREQYF. CDR3 DNA: TGTGCCAGCAGCTTAGACCGGGGGAGAGAGCAGTACTTC.

This clone came up once. The rearrangement links TRBV28 to TRBJ2-7, with D possibly TRBD1 on 6 matching bases. Trimming took off 6 bases at V and 2 bases at J, with 11 bases between the two ends. This CDR3 contains 13 residues. The germline gives CDR1 MDHEN, CDR2 SYDVKM. Here the CDR3 reads CASRATGPYEQYF. In DNA form, the CDR3 reads TGTGCCAGCAGAGCGACAGGACCCTACGAGCAGTACTTC.

The rearrangement links TRBV6-5 to TRBJ2-5, with 8 bases aligning to TRBD1. With V trimmed by 7 bases and J by 10 bases, 8 bases remained unmatched. Per the germline V gene, CDR1 is MNHEY and CDR2 is SVGAGI. This CDR3 contains 12 residues. Here the CDR3 reads CASTPGQGSQYF. In DNA form, the CDR3 reads TGTGCCAGCACTCCCGGACAGGGAAGCCAGTACTTC.

The V gene is TRBV29-1, the J gene TRBJ1-1; 8 positions match TRBD1. CDR1 SQVTM and CDR2 ANQGSEA come from the germline V gene. The CDR3 is 14 residues long. J was trimmed by 7 bases and V by 6 bases; bases with no gene match: 13. Written as DNA, the CDR3 is TGCAGCGTGACCAGGACAGGGAGGTGGGTTGAAGCTTTCTTT. This translates into CSVTRTGRWVEAFF.

The rearrangement uses TRBV5-1 and TRBJ2-7, with a weak D call TRBD2 (6 bases). CDR1 is SGHRS and CDR2 is YFSETQ in the germline V gene. Trimming stripped 4 bases from V and 7 bases from J, with 12 bases between. The CDR3 consists of 12 residues. DNA of the CDR3: TGCGCCAGCAGCCCCCATGGGGGGGAGCAGTACTTC. This codes for CASSPHGGEQYF.

This clone has only one observation. This rearrangement joins TRBV4-1 to TRBJ2-2; 7 bases are shared with TRBD1. J gave up 0 bases and V 1 base, and 5 bases lay outside the gene matches. The CDR3 extends over 17 amino acids. From germline, CDR1 is MGHRA and CDR2 YSYEKL. For the CDR3, the DNA is TGCGCCAGCAGCCAAGGTTGGGGGACAGCGAACACCGGGGAGCTGTTTTTT. This sequence encodes CASSQGWGTANTGELFF.

J is TRBJ2-1 and V is TRBV4-2; perhaps D is TRBD1 or TRBD2 (5 bases each). The CDR3 loop spans 15 amino acids. Germline loops: CDR1 LGHNA, CDR2 YNFKEQ. Deletions cut 6 bases from V and 8 bases from J, with 20 bases between. The CDR3 coding sequence is TGTGCCAGCAGGCCGGTAGGGGAGCCCCGCCATGAGCAGTTCTTC. This sequence encodes CASRPVGEPRHEQFF.

The gene calls are TRBV7-2 and TRBJ2-3, with D possibly matching TRBD2 (6 bases). This CDR3 has 16 amino acids. Germline loops: CDR1 SGHTA, CDR2 FQGNSA. V was shortened by 5 bases and J by 2 bases, with 17 bases between the two germline ends. Written as DNA, the CDR3 is TGTGCCAGCAGCCCTGGGCCCGCGGGGAACACAGATACGCAGTATTTT. This codes for CASSPGPAGNTDTQYF.

The gene calls are TRBV28 and TRBJ2-5, with D perhaps matching TRBD2 (6 bases). CDR1 and CDR2 from the germline V gene are MDHEN and SYDVKM. Trimming removed 6 bases from V and 4 bases from J, with 24 bases in between. CDR3 length: 17 residues. In nucleotides, the CDR3 is TGTGCCAGCAGCACACCCGTTGCGGGGTTATTCGTAGAGACCCAGTACTTC. Its translation: CASSTPVAGLFVETQYF.

The chain has TRBV7-2 and TRBJ2-1; D unresolved. This CDR3 region has 14 residues. From germline, CDR1 is SGHTA and CDR2 FQGNSA. V dropped 1 base and J dropped 10 bases, with 14 bases sitting between them. The CDR3 region is CASSLDVGRREQFF. The CDR3 DNA reads as TGTGCCAGCAGCTTAGACGTGGGCCGTCGGGAGCAGTTCTTC.

The chain combines TRBV6-1 with TRBJ2-7; D might be TRBD2 (6 bases). Per the germline V gene, CDR1 is MNHNS and CDR2 is SASEGT. The CDR3 is 15 amino acids. Trimming shortened V by 3 bases and J by 4 bases, and 16 bases separated the two germline ends. The CDR3 spells CASSEVGLGGYEQYF. CDR3 bases: TGTGCCAGCAGTGAGGTGGGACTGGGCGGGTACGAGCAGTACTTC.

Written as DNA, the CDR3 is TGTGCCAGCAGCCGCGCCGTGGGAACCGGGGAGCTGTTTTTT. Translating gives CASSRAVGTGELFF. V usage is TRBV4-2 and J usage is TRBJ2-2; D uncertain. The CDR3 loop spans 14 amino acids. V lost 4 bases and J 5 bases, leaving 11 bases between the germline ends. Germline CDR1 is LGHNA and CDR2 is YNFKEQ.